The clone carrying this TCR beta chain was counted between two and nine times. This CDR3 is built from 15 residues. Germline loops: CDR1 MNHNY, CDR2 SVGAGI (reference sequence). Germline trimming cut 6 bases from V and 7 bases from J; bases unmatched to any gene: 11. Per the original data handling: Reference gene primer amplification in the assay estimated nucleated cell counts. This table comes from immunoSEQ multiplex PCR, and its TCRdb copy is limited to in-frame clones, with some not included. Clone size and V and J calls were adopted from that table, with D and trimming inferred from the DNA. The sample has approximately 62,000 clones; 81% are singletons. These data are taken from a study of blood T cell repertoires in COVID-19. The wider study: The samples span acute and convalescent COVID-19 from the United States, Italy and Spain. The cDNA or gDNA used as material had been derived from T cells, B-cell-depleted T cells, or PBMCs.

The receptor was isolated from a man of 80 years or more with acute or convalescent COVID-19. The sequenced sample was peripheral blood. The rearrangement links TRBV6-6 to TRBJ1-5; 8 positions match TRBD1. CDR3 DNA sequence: TGTGCCAGCAGAACTACCAGGGGGCTAGGACAGCCCCAGCATTTT. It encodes CASRTTRGLGQPQHF.